The 4 T cell receptor beta chains below all came from one sample that was sequenced in a study of neurological immune-mediated disorders. Each CDR3 protein is one row after TCRdb ran MiXCR on the 5' RACE reads. Of approximately 58,000 distinct CDR3 sequences detected, over 10% appear once; the ten largest clones hold 1.5% to 2%. Specimen: PBMCs. The receptors shown here come from a man aged 55-75 years in good health.

Ten or more counts support this clonotype. The rearrangement joins TRBV20-1 to TRBJ1-2; TRBD1 matches 7 bases. This CDR3 has 13 residues. With V trimmed by 3 bases and J by 9 bases, 10 bases remained unmatched. Germline CDR1 is DFQATT and CDR2 is SNEGSKA (reference sequence). The CDR3 region is CSASSQGRGSYTF. The CDR3 bases are TGCAGTGCTAGCTCACAGGGGAGGGGGAGCTACACCTTC.

This clonotype has a count of ten or more. V gene TRBV7-9 combines with J gene TRBJ1-1; D not certain. The germline CDR1 and CDR2 sequences are SEHNR and FQNEAQ (reference sequence). This CDR3 is built from 14 residues. Trimming pared 2 bases from V and 4 bases from J, leaving 11 bases between. CDR3 sequence: CASSLSRGATEAFF. DNA for the CDR3: TGTGCCAGCAGCTTATCCCGTGGTGCCACTGAAGCTTTCTTT.

This clonotype was counted ten times or more. The chain links TRBV20-1 to TRBJ2-5; D unclear. CDR1 and CDR2 (germline): DFQATT, SNEGSKA (reference sequence). The CDR3 has 13 residues. With 4 bases removed from V and 2 bases from J, the gap between germline ends came to 11 bases. CDR3: CSAKLSAQETQYF. The CDR3 DNA is TGCAGTGCTAAGCTGTCAGCTCAAGAGACCCAGTACTTC.

Ten or more counts support this clonotype. The chain has TRBV5-1 and TRBJ2-4; 7 bases agree with TRBD1. The CDR3 runs 13 residues. The V gene's germline CDR1 is SGHRS and CDR2 YFSETQ. After removal of 4 bases from V and 6 bases from J, the junction contained 4 bases not matched to a gene. CDR3 in amino acids: CASSRGRGNIQYF. CDR3 bases: TGCGCCAGCAGCAGGGGGCGCGGAAACATTCAGTACTTC.